The following is a TCR beta chain sequence with its context. The antigen is undetermined. This sample is drawn from a study of cytomegalovirus exposure and HLA in healthy donors. Findings and limits, study-wide: Previous analysis showed most TCR beta V segments were productive about 87% or about 30% of the time. Researchers had no immune exposure information except CMV serostatus available. Sequence variants that were highly shared formed a cluster that was likely a sequencing artifact.

The CDR3 totals 14 residues. The germline V gene encodes CDR1 MDHEN and CDR2 SYDVKM. Trimming removed 4 bases at V and 5 bases at J, with 12 bases between. Healthy individuals who donated bone marrow served as the donors. Vbeta (60) and Jbeta (13) primers were used in the PCR. TCRdb's copy holds only in-frame clones and misses some; the assay was immunoSEQ multiplex PCR. The sample has roughly 170,000 clones, 76% seen once. The receptor was isolated from a female donor in good health and CMV-seronegative. Sequencing was carried out using PBMCs. The rearrangement uses TRBV28 and TRBJ1-5, with D tentatively TRBD1 (5 bases). The CDR3 nucleotides are TGTGCCAGCAGTTCGACAGAGCCTCATCAGCCCCAGCATTTT. Translation gives CASSSTEPHQPQHF.